The 27 T cell receptor beta chains listed next were all sequenced from one sample in a study of blood T cell repertoires in COVID-19. Clones were read by immunoSEQ multiplex PCR, and TCRdb kept only the in-frame ones, dropping some. Of under 250,000 clones in the sample, more than 70% were seen once. Material: peripheral blood. These receptors were collected from a woman aged 45-65 years with acute or convalescent COVID-19.

This sequence joins TRBV9 and TRBJ2-3, with 8 nucleotides matching TRBD2. Germline CDR1 is SGDLS and CDR2 is YYNGEE. CDR3 length: 14 residues. V shed 3 bases and J 6 bases; nucleotides not matched to a gene: 6. The CDR3 bases are TGTGCCAGCAGCGCCAGACTAGCGATGGATACGCAGTATTTT. Translating it yields CASSARLAMDTQYF.

The J gene is TRBJ2-7, the V gene TRBV30; the D gene is possibly TRBD2 (5 bases). V lost 2 bases and J 2 bases, leaving 16 bases between the germline ends. CDR1 is GTSNPN, CDR2 SVGIG, per germline (reference sequence). The CDR3 length is 15 residues. This CDR3 is CAWSRRTARTYEQYF. The CDR3 DNA sequence: TGTGCCTGGAGTCGAAGGACTGCACGGACCTACGAGCAGTACTTC. The whole variable domain, filled in from reference TRBV30 and TRBJ2-7, reads SQTIHQWPATLVQPVGSPLSLECTVEGTSNPNLYWYRQAAGRGLQLLFYSVGIGQISSEVPQNLSASRPQDRQFILSSKKLLLSDSGFYLCAWSRRTARTYEQYFGPGTRLTVT.

This clone was counted between two and nine times. This chain links TRBV5-1 with TRBJ2-7; possibly TRBD2 for D (6 bases). Trimming shortened V by 2 bases and J by 2 bases, and 11 bases separated the two germline ends. Germline CDR1 and CDR2: SGHRS and YFSETQ. CDR3 length: 14 amino acids. CDR3 nucleotides: TGCGCCAGCAGCTTAATGGAGGGCACCTACGAGCAGTACTTC. Translation gives CASSLMEGTYEQYF.

This rearrangement joins TRBV11-3 to TRBJ2-3; D is unclear. The CDR3 covers 13 residues. Trimming pared 5 bases from V and 1 base from J, leaving 7 bases between. Germline V CDR1 and CDR2: SGHNT, YENEEA. The CDR3 bases are TGTGCCAGCAGCCCGTCGGGCACAGATACGCAGTATTTT. It is translated as CASSPSGTDTQYF.

The CDR3 DNA sequence: TGTGCCAGCAGCCAAACAGCGAACACCGGGGAGCTGTTTTTT. It encodes CASSQTANTGELFF. V usage is TRBV27 and J usage is TRBJ2-2, with D hard to call. With 6 bases removed from V and 0 bases from J, the gap between germline ends came to 8 bases. This CDR3 is 14 amino acids long. Germline-derived CDR1 and CDR2 are MNHEY and SMNVEV (reference sequence).

The rearrangement uses TRBV2 and TRBJ2-7; D remains ambiguous. This CDR3 has 13 residues. Germline V CDR1 and CDR2: SNHLY, FYNNEI. The V end was cut by 5 bases, the J end by 1 base, with 9 bases between. CDR3 DNA sequence: TGTGCCAGCAGTTATGCCAGTTCCTACGAGCAGTACTTC. Protein sequence: CASSYASSYEQYF. Based on the CDR3 plus reference TRBV2 and TRBJ2-7, the full variable domain is EPEVTQTPSHQVTQMGQEVILRCVPISNHLYFYWYRQILGQKVEFLVSFYNNEISEKSEIFDDQFSVERPDGSNFTLKIRSTKLEDSAMYFCASSYASSYEQYFGPGTRLTVT.

The J gene is TRBJ2-5, the V gene TRBV2, with TRBD2 identical over 9 bases. Trimming cost V 4 bases and J 4 bases; bases outside gene matches: 4. The CDR3 spans 14 residues. The germline V gene has CDR1 SNHLY and CDR2 FYNNEI. The CDR3 loop reads CASSGRTSAETQYF. In nucleotides, the CDR3 is TGTGCCAGCAGTGGGCGGACTAGCGCAGAGACCCAGTACTTC.

The chain links TRBV19 to TRBJ2-3; 8 bases line up with TRBD2. The trim removed 6 bases at V and 2 bases at J, leaving 4 bases unmatched. The CDR3 loop spans 14 amino acids. Germline V lookup: CDR1 LNHDA, CDR2 SQIVND (reference sequence). CDR3: CASSLAGTTDTQYF. CDR3 nucleotide sequence: TGTGCCAGTAGCTTAGCGGGGACCACAGATACGCAGTATTTT. The variable domain in full, with the rest retrieved from reference TRBV19 and TRBJ2-3, is DGGITQSPKYLFRKEGQNVTLSCEQNLNHDAMYWYRQDPGQGLRLIYYSQIVNDFQKGDIAEGYSVSREKKESFPLTVTSAQKNPTAFYLCASSLAGTTDTQYFGPGTRLTVL.

In nucleotides, the CDR3 is TGTGCCAGCACCTTTATGGGACTAGCGGGAGGGGCGAACACCGGGGAGCTGTTTTTT. Translation: CASTFMGLAGGANTGELFF. This chain uses TRBV7-4 with TRBJ2-2; TRBD2 matches at 16 bases. The ends lost 7 bases at V and 0 bases at J; junction bases unmatched: 8. This CDR3 spans 19 amino acids. Germline V gives CDR1 SGHVT, CDR2 SQSDAQ.

The chain uses TRBV5-1 and TRBJ1-4; maybe TRBD1 (6 bases). From germline, CDR1 is SGHRS and CDR2 YFSETQ. The length of the CDR3 is 16 residues. Trimming pared 2 bases from V and 3 bases from J, leaving 14 bases between. The CDR3 reads CASSFQGPEANEKLFF. The CDR3 DNA follows: TGCGCCAGCAGCTTCCAGGGGCCAGAAGCTAATGAAAAACTGTTTTTT.

The CDR3, as DNA: TGTGCCACCGAAACAGGAGGGGGCTTCAGGAACACTGAAGCTTTCTTT. Translated: CATETGGGFRNTEAFF. This rearrangement joins TRBV5-4 to TRBJ1-1, with 7 bases fitting TRBD1. The CDR3 is 16 amino acids. The germline gives CDR1 SGHNT, CDR2 YYREEE (reference sequence). The V gene end was trimmed by 9 bases and the J gene end by 1 base; junction bases not matched to a gene: 15.

The chain links TRBV7-2 to TRBJ2-3, with 7 bases that match TRBD1. This CDR3 has 16 amino acids. Trimming cost V 5 bases and J 0 bases; bases outside gene matches: 8. Germline CDR1 is SGHTA and CDR2 is FQGNSA. The CDR3 DNA is TGTGCCAGCAGCCCCGGGACAGTTCGTAGCACAGATACGCAGTATTTT. Residues: CASSPGTVRSTDTQYF.

V and J are TRBV19 and TRBJ1-2; D is perhaps TRBD1 (6 bases). The CDR3 covers 13 residues. With 5 bases removed from V and 2 bases from J, the gap between germline ends came to 9 bases. Germline values: CDR1 LNHDA, CDR2 SQIVND (reference sequence). CDR3 in DNA: TGTGCCAGTAGTTCGGGGGGCAACTATGGCTACACCTTC. Translation gives CASSSGGNYGYTF.

The chain is built from TRBV11-2 and TRBJ1-4, with 8 bases matching TRBD1. Germline V gene data show CDR1 as SGHAT and CDR2 as FQNNGV. The CDR3 totals 15 residues. V shed 2 bases and J 6 bases; nucleotides not matched to a gene: 5. The DNA of the CDR3 is TGTGCCAGCAGCTTAAGGACAGGGAGAGATGAAAAACTGTTTTTT. Translation gives CASSLRTGRDEKLFF.

The sample holds a few counts of this clone. The CDR3 region has the DNA TGCGCCAGCAGCCCCGGGACAGGGGGCGCGGAGACCCAGTACTTC. This codes for CASSPGTGGAETQYF. The rearrangement joins TRBV5-1 to TRBJ2-5; 12 bases line up with TRBD1. V shed 4 bases and J 5 bases; nucleotides not matched to a gene: 6. Germline CDR1 is SGHRS and CDR2 is YFSETQ. The CDR3 is 15 residues long.

The chain uses TRBV7-2 and TRBJ2-3; perhaps TRBD1 as D (5 bases). CDR3 length equals 16 residues. The V end was cut by 1 base, the J end by 0 bases, with 11 bases between. The V gene's germline CDR1 is SGHTA and CDR2 FQGNSA. CDR3 DNA: TGTGCCAGCAGCTTAGGGATGGGGCCCAGCACAGATACGCAGTATTTT. Its translation is CASSLGMGPSTDTQYF.

The rearrangement joins TRBV27 to TRBJ1-5, with 11 bases fitting TRBD1. Germline CDR1 and CDR2: MNHEY and SMNVEV (reference sequence). This CDR3 comprises 15 residues. V dropped 6 bases and J dropped 3; count of bases not matched to a gene: 4. CDR3 in amino acids: CASRRTGGNNQPQHF. The CDR3 nucleotides are TGTGCCAGCAGGCGGACAGGGGGCAACAATCAGCCCCAGCATTTT.

This clone was seen once. The chain joins TRBV28 to TRBJ2-7, with 9 bases aligning to TRBD1. Germline V gives CDR1 MDHEN, CDR2 SYDVKM. This CDR3 region has 15 residues. J was trimmed by 4 bases and V by 5 bases; bases with no gene match: 9. In DNA, the CDR3 is TGTGCCAGCAGTCCCTCCGGGACAGGGTATTACGAGCAGTACTTC. Its translation: CASSPSGTGYYEQYF.

The chain uses TRBV11-2 and TRBJ2-7; 8 bases map to TRBD2. V lost 5 bases to trimming and J lost 0 bases; unmatched junction nucleotides: 6. The CDR3 runs 15 residues. Germline V gives CDR1 SGHAT, CDR2 FQNNGV. Here the CDR3 reads CASSGTAGVSYEQYF. CDR3 sequence (DNA): TGTGCCAGCAGCGGTACAGCGGGAGTCTCCTACGAGCAGTACTTC.

This chain connects TRBV7-8 to TRBJ1-4, with D tentatively TRBD1 (5 bases). Looked up from germline, CDR1 is SGHVS and CDR2 is FQNEAQ. The CDR3 length is 14 residues. The germline V and J ends were trimmed by 3 bases and 7 bases, with 12 bases remaining between them. The CDR3 loop is CASSFGQGGEKLFF. CDR3 sequence (DNA): TGTGCCAGCAGCTTTGGGCAGGGAGGTGAAAAACTGTTTTTT.

The chain has TRBV28 and TRBJ2-5; D unclear. This CDR3 has 15 amino acids. Per germline, CDR1 MDHEN and CDR2 SYDVKM. V lost 6 bases and J 4 bases, leaving 18 bases between the germline ends. Written as DNA, the CDR3 is TGTGCCAGCAGACTATTCGCCGTCTCGGCAGAGACCCAGTACTTC. This encodes CASRLFAVSAETQYF. The full variable domain, its missing parts supplied by reference TRBV28 and TRBJ2-5, is DVKVTQSSRYLVKRTGEKVFLECVQDMDHENMFWYRQDPGLGLRLIYFSYDVKMKEKGDIPEGYSVSREKKERFSLILESASTNQTSMYLCASRLFAVSAETQYFGPGTRLLVL.

The rearrangement uses TRBV6-2 or TRBV6-3 and TRBJ2-1, with 8 bases lining up with TRBD2. Trimming took 0 bases from V and 7 from J; bases not matched to a gene: 8. CDR1 is MNHEY and CDR2 is SVGEGT in the germline V gene. The CDR3 is 16 residues long. CDR3 amino acids: CASSYSSSGAKNEQFF. Here the CDR3 DNA reads TGTGCCAGCAGTTACTCGAGTAGCGGGGCTAAAAATGAGCAGTTCTTC.

This chain joins TRBV2 and TRBJ1-1, with a weak D call TRBD1 (6 bases). Trimming left V 9 bases short and J 1 base short, with 15 bases between. Germline V lookup: CDR1 SNHLY, CDR2 FYNNEI. This CDR3 has 14 amino acids. The DNA for the CDR3 is TGTGCCAGTCGCCCGGGACACCAGAACACTGAAGCTTTCTTT. It encodes CASRPGHQNTEAFF. Full variable domain (rest looked up from reference TRBV2 and TRBJ1-1): EPEVTQTPSHQVTQMGQEVILRCVPISNHLYFYWYRQILGQKVEFLVSFYNNEISEKSEIFDDQFSVERPDGSNFTLKIRSTKLEDSAMYFCASRPGHQNTEAFFGQGTRLTVV.

Only one count was recorded for this clone. The chain couples TRBV19 to TRBJ2-3; 7 positions match TRBD2. The CDR3 covers 15 residues. Germline trimming cut 3 bases from V and 0 bases from J; bases unmatched to any gene: 3. The germline V gene encodes CDR1 LNHDA and CDR2 SQIVND (reference sequence). The CDR3 spells CASSIFSGSTDTQYF. The CDR3 nucleotides are TGTGCCAGTAGTATTTTTAGCGGGAGCACAGATACGCAGTATTTT.

The V call is TRBV6-4, the J call TRBJ2-7, with 9 bases that match TRBD2. The V and J ends lost 2 bases and 0 bases, in that order; junction bases with no gene match: 11. The CDR3 loop spans 18 amino acids. Germline lookup yields CDR1 MRHNA and CDR2 SNTAGT. The CDR3: CASSDEGRAGGVSYEQYF. CDR3 coding DNA: TGTGCCAGCAGTGACGAAGGCCGAGCGGGAGGTGTCTCCTACGAGCAGTACTTC.

V and J are TRBV6-5 and TRBJ2-7; maybe TRBD2 (5 bases). V was clipped by 5 bases and J by 0 bases, with 14 bases between them. This CDR3 has 15 amino acids. The germline V gene has CDR1 MNHEY and CDR2 SVGAGI. The CDR3 coding sequence is TGTGCCAGCAGTCGAACTAGGATTAGCTCCTACGAGCAGTACTTC. This gives the protein CASSRTRISSYEQYF.

CDR3 nucleotide sequence: TGTGCCACCAGTGATTTATCAGGGGGCACAGATACGCAGTATTTT. Translation: CATSDLSGGTDTQYF. The chain couples TRBV24-1 to TRBJ2-3; TRBD1 is a possible D gene (6 bases). Germline V CDR1 and CDR2: KGHDR, SFDVKD. The CDR3 has 15 amino acids. V dropped 1 base and J dropped 1 base, with 8 bases sitting between them.